This T cell receptor beta chain was sequenced for a study of cytomegalovirus exposure and HLA in healthy donors. Study results and limitations: A few of the chains that were CMV-associated were confirmed in vitro to be specific for CMV antigens.

A note on this clone: What it binds is not known.

PCR used 60 Vbeta primers and 13 Jbeta primers. Assay used: immunoSEQ multiplex PCR; TCRdb lists only in-frame clones, some missing. The sample has 150,000 to 200,000 clones; approximately 80% are singletons. The length of the CDR3 is 13 residues. Trimming pared 4 bases from V and 1 base from J, leaving 8 bases between. Germline lookup yields CDR1 SNHLY and CDR2 FYNNEI. The TCR sequence derives from a man younger than 30 in good health and CMV-seronegative. V gene TRBV2 combines with J gene TRBJ2-7, with D perhaps TRBD1 (6 bases). Sample: PBMCs. CDR3 nucleotide sequence: TGTGCCAGCAGTGGGACAGAGTCCTACGAGCAGTACTTC. Translated: CASSGTESYEQYF.